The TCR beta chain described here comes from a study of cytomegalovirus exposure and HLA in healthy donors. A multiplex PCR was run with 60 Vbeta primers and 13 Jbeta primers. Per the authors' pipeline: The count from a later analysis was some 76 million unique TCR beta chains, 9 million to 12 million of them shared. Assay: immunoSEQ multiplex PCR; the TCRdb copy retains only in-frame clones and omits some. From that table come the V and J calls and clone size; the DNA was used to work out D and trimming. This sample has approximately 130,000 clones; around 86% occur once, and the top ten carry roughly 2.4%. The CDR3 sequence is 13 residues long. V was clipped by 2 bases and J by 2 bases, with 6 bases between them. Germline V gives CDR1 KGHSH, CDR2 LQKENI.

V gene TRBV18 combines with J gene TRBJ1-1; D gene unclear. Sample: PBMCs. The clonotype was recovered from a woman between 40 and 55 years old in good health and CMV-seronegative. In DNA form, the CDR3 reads TGTGCCAGCTCACCAACCTATAACACTGAAGCTTTCTTT. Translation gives CASSPTYNTEAFF. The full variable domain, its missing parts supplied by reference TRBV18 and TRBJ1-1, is NAGVMQNPRHLVRRRGQEARLRCSPMKGHSHVYWYRQLPEEGLKFMVYLQKENIIDESGMPKERFSAEFPKEGPSILRIQQVVRGDSAAYFCASSPTYNTEAFFGQGTRLTVV.